The 3 T cell receptor beta chains below all came from one sample that was sequenced in a study of cytomegalovirus exposure and HLA in healthy donors. With 60 Vbeta and 13 Jbeta primers, the PCR was carried out. The data were produced by immunoSEQ multiplex PCR, yet TCRdb's version contains in-frame clones alone and is incomplete. The table records over 100,000 clones, 87% of them present only once. Sequenced: PBMCs. The receptors stem from a woman younger than 45 in good health and CMV-seronegative.

V usage is TRBV7-3 and J usage is TRBJ2-3; TRBD2 agrees at 8 bases. The germline V gene encodes CDR1 SGHTA and CDR2 FQGTGA. With V trimmed by 2 bases and J by 6 bases, 7 bases remained unmatched. The CDR3 consists of 15 residues. As DNA, the CDR3 is TGTGCCAGCAGCTTATCAGCGGGAGTGATGGATACGCAGTATTTT. Translating it yields CASSLSAGVMDTQYF.

The chain carries TRBV1 and TRBJ2-1; the D call of TRBD2 is as the table states it, not checked on the DNA. TRBV1 constitutes a pseudogene. The CDR3 runs 19 residues. The CDR3 region has the DNA TGCACCAGCAGCCATTTCCCCCACTGGACTAGCGGTGGGGGCGATGAGCAGTTCTTC. Residues: CTSSHFPHWTSGGGDEQFF.

In its sample, this clone was seen once. CDR3 sequence reads: CASSFGDRERGEQYF. In DNA form, the CDR3 reads TGTGCCAGCAGCTTCGGGGACAGGGAGCGGGGTGAGCAGTACTTC. The chain joins TRBV4-2 to TRBJ2-7; 9 bases fit TRBD1. The germline CDR1 and CDR2 sequences are LGHNA and YNFKEQ. V gave up 5 bases and J gave up 7 bases; unmatched junction bases: 12. The CDR3 is made up of 15 amino acids.